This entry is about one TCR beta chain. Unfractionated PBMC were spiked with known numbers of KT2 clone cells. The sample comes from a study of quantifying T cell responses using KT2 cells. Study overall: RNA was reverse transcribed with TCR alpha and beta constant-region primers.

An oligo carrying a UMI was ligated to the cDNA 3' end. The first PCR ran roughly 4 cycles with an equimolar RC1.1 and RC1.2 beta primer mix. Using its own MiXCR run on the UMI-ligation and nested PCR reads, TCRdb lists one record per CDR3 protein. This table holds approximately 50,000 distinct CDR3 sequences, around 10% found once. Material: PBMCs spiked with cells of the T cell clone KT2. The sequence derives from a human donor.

The CDR3 nucleotides read TGTGCCAGCAGTTACCCGAGACAGGGTGTTGACGCTTTCTTT. It yields the protein CASSYPRQGVDAFF. The rearrangement uses TRBV6-2 or TRBV6-3 and TRBJ1-1; 7 positions match TRBD1. This CDR3 spans 14 amino acids. Germline CDR1 MNHEY, CDR2 SVGEGT. V lost 2 bases, J lost 11 bases, and 11 bases stayed unmatched.